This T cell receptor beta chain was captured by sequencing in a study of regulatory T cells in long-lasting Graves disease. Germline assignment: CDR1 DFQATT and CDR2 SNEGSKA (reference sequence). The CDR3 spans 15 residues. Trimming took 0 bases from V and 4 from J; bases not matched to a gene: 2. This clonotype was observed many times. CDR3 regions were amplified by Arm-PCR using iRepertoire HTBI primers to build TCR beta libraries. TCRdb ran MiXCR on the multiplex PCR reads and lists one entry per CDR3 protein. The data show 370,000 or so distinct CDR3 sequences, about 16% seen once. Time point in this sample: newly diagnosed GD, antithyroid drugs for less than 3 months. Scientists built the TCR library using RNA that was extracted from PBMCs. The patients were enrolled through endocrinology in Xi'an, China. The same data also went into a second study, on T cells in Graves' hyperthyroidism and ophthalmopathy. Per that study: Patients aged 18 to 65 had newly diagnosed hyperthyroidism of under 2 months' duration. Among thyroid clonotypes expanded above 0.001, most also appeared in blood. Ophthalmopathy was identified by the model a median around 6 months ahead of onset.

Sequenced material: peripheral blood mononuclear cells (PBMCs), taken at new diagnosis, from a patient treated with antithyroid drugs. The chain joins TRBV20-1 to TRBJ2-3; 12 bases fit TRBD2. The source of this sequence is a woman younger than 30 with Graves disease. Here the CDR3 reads CSARETSGRADTQYF. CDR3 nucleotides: TGCAGTGCTAGAGAGACTAGCGGGAGAGCAGATACGCAGTATTTT.